The TCR beta chain described here comes from a study of cytomegalovirus exposure and HLA in healthy donors. As concerns this clone: As yet, its antigen is unknown.

Notes on the study in general: Later on, an analysis tied around 17,000 TCR beta sequences to HLA alleles at 0.05 false discovery rate.

PCR was performed using 60 Vbeta and 13 Jbeta primers. As originally analysed: Later work found around 85 million unique TCR beta chains, with 9.5 million to 11 million shared. Here immunoSEQ multiplex PCR was the method, and the copy in TCRdb shows in-frame clones only, minus some. V and J calls plus clone size are reproduced from that table; the DNA served to infer D and trimming. The sample holds about 110,000 clones, approximately 79% seen once. V shed 7 bases and J shed 0 bases, with 11 bases lying between them. Per the germline V gene, CDR1 is SGHTA and CDR2 is FQGNSA. The CDR3 has 14 amino acids.

The sequencing sample was made of PBMCs. This clonotype was sampled from a woman aged 40 to 55 in good health and CMV-seronegative. V is TRBV7-2 and J is TRBJ2-3; D gene ambiguous. The CDR3 here is CASTGAFSTDTQYF. CDR3 sequence (DNA): TGTGCCAGCACCGGAGCGTTCAGCACAGATACGCAGTATTTT.